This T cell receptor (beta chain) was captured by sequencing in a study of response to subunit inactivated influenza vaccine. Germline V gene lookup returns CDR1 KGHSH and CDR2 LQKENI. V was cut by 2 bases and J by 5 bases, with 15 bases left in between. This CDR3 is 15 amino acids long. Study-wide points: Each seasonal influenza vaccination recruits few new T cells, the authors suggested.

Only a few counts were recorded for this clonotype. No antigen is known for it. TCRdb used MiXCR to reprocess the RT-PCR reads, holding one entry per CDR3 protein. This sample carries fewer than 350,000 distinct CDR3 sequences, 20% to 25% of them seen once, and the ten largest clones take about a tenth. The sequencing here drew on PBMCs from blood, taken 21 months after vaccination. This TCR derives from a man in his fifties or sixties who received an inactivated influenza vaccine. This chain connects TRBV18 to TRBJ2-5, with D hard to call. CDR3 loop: CASSPIRPSQETQYF. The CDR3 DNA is TGTGCCAGCTCACCAATTCGGCCCAGCCAGGAGACCCAGTACTTC.